This T cell receptor (beta chain) was captured in a study of blood T cell repertoires in COVID-19. Looking at the study overall: The origin of the acute and convalescent COVID-19 samples was the United States, Italy and Spain.

Germline V gene sequence: CDR1 SGHKS, CDR2 YYEKEE (reference sequence). The CDR3 length is 15 residues. Between the trimmed V and J ends, which lost 1 base and 5 bases, there was a span of 13 bases. Original handling: Reference gene primer amplification yielded estimated nucleated cell counts. Sequencing used immunoSEQ multiplex PCR; TCRdb keeps in-frame clones, though not all of them. That table furnishes V, J and clone size, whereas the DNA furnished D and trimming. Altogether over 450,000 clones are present, approximately 91% being singletons, with the ten largest covering roughly 8.3%. The sequence came from a woman between 50 and 59 years old with COVID-19, enrolled during active disease. Sequenced input: peripheral blood. The chain links TRBV5-5 to TRBJ1-5; D call uncertain. The CDR3 nucleotides read TGTGCCAGCAGCTTGTCGGGAGCGGTGGATCAGCCCCAGCATTTT. It translates to CASSLSGAVDQPQHF.